The text below deals with one T cell receptor beta chain. The antigen is unknown. Libraries were prepared by immunoSEQ multiplex PCR; TCRdb keeps only in-frame clonotypes and omits some of them. The sample has fewer than 15,000 clones, about 98% seen once. CDR3 length equals 12 residues. The germline V and J ends were trimmed by 4 bases and 7 bases, with 11 bases remaining between them. The germline gives CDR1 SGHTA, CDR2 FQGNSA. The data were obtained in a study of monozygotic twins with cystic fibrosis. The study, taken as a whole, reports: Nucleotide-identical clonotype sharing was significantly higher within monozygotic CF twin pairs than between unrelated CF individuals. In 13 of 16 pairs, V gene usage was closest to the co-twin's. In this small cohort, shared CDR3 numbers showed no association with age, concordance or disease severity.

Sample: blood. The J gene is TRBJ2-7, the V gene TRBV7-2; D might be TRBD1 or TRBD2, each matching 5 bases. The TCR was taken from a girl aged 2 to 10 with cystic fibrosis. Written as DNA, the CDR3 is TGTGCCAGCAGCTCCTCGGGGCGAGAGCAGTACTTC. This sequence encodes CASSSSGREQYF. Full variable domain (remainder filled in from reference TRBV7-2 and TRBJ2-7): GAGVSQSPSNKVTEKGKDVELRCDPISGHTALYWYRQSLGQGLEFLIYFQGNSAPDKSGLPSDRFSAERTGGSVSTLTIQRTQQEDSAVYLCASSSSGREQYFGPGTRLTVT.